This record looks at one T cell receptor beta chain sequence and its context. The antigen is not known. The record originates from a study of T cells in Graves' hyperthyroidism and ophthalmopathy. General study points: The model predicted ophthalmopathy a median around six months before onset. The authors' 13 V-J model separated ophthalmopathy from stable hyperthyroidism.

V dropped 5 bases and J dropped 4; count of bases not matched to a gene: 9. Germline-derived CDR1 and CDR2 are KGHSH and LQKENI. The CDR3 has 15 amino acids. TCR beta CDR3 region amplification was performed from RNA transcripts. Using the HTBI primer set, a first-round RT-PCR was run on the TCR CDR3. TCRdb re-analysed the multiplex PCR reads in MiXCR, keeping a single row per CDR3 protein. The repertoire includes a few hundred thousand distinct CDR3 sequences, 35% to 55% of them detected once, and more than 7.5% sits in the top ten. The TCR originated in a woman aged 18-29 years with Graves' hyperthyroidism. Sequenced input: peripheral blood or thyroid tissue (not recorded which). The rearrangement links TRBV18 to TRBJ2-5; the match to TRBD2 covers 8 bases. Here the CDR3 DNA reads TGTGCCAGCTCAGCCTCTTTACTAGCGGTAGAGACCCAGTACTTC. It encodes CASSASLLAVETQYF.